This T cell receptor beta chain was documented in a study of blood T cell repertoires in COVID-19. Study-level background: COVID-19 samples from acute and convalescent phases originated in the United States, Italy and Spain. From T cells, B-cell-depleted T cells, or PBMCs came the material, which was cDNA or gDNA.

The CDR3 totals 15 residues. From germline, CDR1 is SGHRS and CDR2 YFSETQ. Trimming shortened V by 0 bases and J by 6 bases, and 14 bases separated the two germline ends. In the source study's methods: Nucleated cell number was recorded as an estimate derived from reference gene primer amplification. Profiling relied on immunoSEQ multiplex PCR, and the TCRdb table lists in-frame clones only, not all of them. V and J calls and clone size are given by that table; D and trimming were obtained from the DNA. The table shows 150,000 to 200,000 clones, with around 85% occurring only once. Sequencing used peripheral blood. The sequence derives from a middle-aged man with active or convalescent COVID-19. The chain recombines TRBV5-1 with TRBJ2-3; D gene unclear. CDR3: CASSLDRPELDTQYF. The DNA of the CDR3 is TGCGCCAGCAGCTTGGATCGCCCTGAGCTGGATACGCAGTATTTT. Complete variable domain (other parts from reference TRBV5-1 and TRBJ2-3): KAGVTQTPRYLIKTRGQQVTLSCSPISGHRSVSWYQQTPGQGLQFLFEYFSETQRNKGNFPGRFSGRQFSNSRSEMNVSTLELGDSALYLCASSLDRPELDTQYFGPGTRLTVL.